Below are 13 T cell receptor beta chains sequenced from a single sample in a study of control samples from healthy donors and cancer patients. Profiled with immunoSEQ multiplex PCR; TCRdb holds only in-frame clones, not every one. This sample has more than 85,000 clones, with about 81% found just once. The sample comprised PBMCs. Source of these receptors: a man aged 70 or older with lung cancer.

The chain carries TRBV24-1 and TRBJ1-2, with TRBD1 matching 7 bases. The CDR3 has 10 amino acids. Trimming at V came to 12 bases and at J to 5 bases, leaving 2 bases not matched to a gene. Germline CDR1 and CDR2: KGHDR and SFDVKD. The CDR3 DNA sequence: TGTGCCCAGGGGGAGTATGGCTACACCTTC. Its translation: CAQGEYGYTF.

CDR3 sequence (DNA): TGTGCCAGCAGTGGGCGATATGGCTACACCTTC. This translates into CASSGRYGYTF. The genes are TRBV2 and TRBJ1-2, with D unclear. Germline V gene data show CDR1 as SNHLY and CDR2 as FYNNEI. The V end was cut by 4 bases, the J end by 5 bases, with 5 bases between. There are 11 residues in the CDR3. Complete variable domain (other parts from reference TRBV2 and TRBJ1-2): EPEVTQTPSHQVTQMGQEVILRCVPISNHLYFYWYRQILGQKVEFLVSFYNNEISEKSEIFDDQFSVERPDGSNFTLKIRSTKLEDSAMYFCASSGRYGYTFGSGTRLTVV.

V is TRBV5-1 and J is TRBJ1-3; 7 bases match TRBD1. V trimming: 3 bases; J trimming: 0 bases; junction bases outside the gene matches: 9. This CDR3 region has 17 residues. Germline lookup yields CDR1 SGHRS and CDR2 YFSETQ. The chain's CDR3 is CASSSMGQPFSGNTIYF. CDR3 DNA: TGCGCCAGCAGCTCCATGGGACAGCCTTTCTCTGGAAACACCATATATTTT.

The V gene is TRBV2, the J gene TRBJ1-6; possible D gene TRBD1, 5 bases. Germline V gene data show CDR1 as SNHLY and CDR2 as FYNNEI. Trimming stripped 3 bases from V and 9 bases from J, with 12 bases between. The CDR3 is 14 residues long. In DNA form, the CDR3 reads TGTGCCAGCAGTGAGGGGCTTAGTACTTCACCCCTCCACTTT. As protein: CASSEGLSTSPLHF.

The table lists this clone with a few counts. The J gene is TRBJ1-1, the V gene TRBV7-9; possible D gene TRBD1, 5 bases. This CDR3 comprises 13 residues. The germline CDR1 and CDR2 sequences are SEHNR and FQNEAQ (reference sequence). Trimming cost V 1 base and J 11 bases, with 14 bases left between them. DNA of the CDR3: TGTGCCAGCAGCTTAGATATGGGGGTTAGGGCTTTCTTT. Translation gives CASSLDMGVRAFF.

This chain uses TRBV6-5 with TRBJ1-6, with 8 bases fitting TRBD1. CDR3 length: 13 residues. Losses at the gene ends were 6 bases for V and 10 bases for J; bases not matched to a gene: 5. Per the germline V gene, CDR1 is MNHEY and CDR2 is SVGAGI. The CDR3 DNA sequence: TGTGCCAGCAGGCCGACAGGGGAATCACCCCTCCACTTT. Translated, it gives CASRPTGESPLHF.

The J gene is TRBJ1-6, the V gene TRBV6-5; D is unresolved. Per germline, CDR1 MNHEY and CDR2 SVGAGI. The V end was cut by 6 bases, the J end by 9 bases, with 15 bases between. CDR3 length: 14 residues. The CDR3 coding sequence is TGTGCCAGCAGCCCCTATAGTGCTCCTTCACCCCTCCACTTT. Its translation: CASSPYSAPSPLHF.

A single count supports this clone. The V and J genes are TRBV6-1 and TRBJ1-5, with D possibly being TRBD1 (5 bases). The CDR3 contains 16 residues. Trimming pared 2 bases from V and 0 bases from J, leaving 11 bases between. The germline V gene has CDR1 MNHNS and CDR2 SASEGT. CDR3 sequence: CASSEYGGGSNQPQHF. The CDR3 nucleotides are TGTGCCAGCAGTGAATATGGGGGAGGTAGCAATCAGCCCCAGCATTTT.

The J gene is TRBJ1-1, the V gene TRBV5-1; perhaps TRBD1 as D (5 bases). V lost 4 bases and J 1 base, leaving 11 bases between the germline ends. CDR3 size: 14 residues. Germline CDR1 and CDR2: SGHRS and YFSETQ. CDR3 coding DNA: TGCGCCAGCAGCCCTGGGACGGCGAACACTGAAGCTTTCTTT. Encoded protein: CASSPGTANTEAFF.

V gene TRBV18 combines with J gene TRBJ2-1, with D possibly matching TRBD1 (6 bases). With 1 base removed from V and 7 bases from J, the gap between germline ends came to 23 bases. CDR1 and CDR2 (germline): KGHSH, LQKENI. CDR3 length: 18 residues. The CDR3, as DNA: TGTGCCAGCTCACCACTGGGGGCGGACAGTACGACGGGGAATGAGCAGTTCTTC. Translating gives CASSPLGADSTTGNEQFF.

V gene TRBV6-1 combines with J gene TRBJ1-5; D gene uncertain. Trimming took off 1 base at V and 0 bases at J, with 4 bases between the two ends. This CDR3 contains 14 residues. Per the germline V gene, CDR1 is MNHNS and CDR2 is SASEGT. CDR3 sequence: CASSEGNSNQPQHF. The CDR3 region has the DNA TGTGCCAGCAGTGAAGGTAATAGCAATCAGCCCCAGCATTTT.

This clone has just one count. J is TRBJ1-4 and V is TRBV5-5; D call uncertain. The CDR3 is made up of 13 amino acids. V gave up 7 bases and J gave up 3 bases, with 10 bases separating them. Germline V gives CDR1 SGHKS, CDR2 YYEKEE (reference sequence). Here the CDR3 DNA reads TGTGCCAGCTCATTGGATGCTAATGAAAAACTGTTTTTT. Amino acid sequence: CASSLDANEKLFF.

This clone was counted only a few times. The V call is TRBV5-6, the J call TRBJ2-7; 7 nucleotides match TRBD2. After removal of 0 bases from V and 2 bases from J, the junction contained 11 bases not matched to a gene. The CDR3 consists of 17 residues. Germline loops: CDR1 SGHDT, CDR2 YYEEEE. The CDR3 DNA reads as TGTGCCAGCAGCTTGGATCGGAGCGGGGTCTGGCCCTACGAGCAGTACTTC. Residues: CASSLDRSGVWPYEQYF.